These T cell receptor beta chains were read from a single sample in a study of blood T cell repertoires in COVID-19. Repertoires were generated with immunoSEQ multiplex PCR, while TCRdb's copy carries only in-frame clones and drops some. Of around 250,000 clones detected, 70% to 90% appear once; the ten largest clones hold 1.5% to 2%. Source material: PBMCs or T cells enriched from blood (not recorded which). The receptors were gathered from a woman in her fifties or sixties who had recovered from COVID-19. Both conserved end residues are part of each CDR3.

v_call: TRBV19
cdr3_aa: CASSILPGELLNTEAFF

v_call: TRBV19
cdr3_aa: CASSKPGHGNQPQHF

v_call: TRBV4-1
cdr3_aa: CASSPLRGQREWNEQFF

v_call: TRBV6-1
cdr3_aa: CASSEITGLNTEAFF

v_call: TRBV2
cdr3_aa: CASSFGGVLYQPQHF

v_call: TRBV12-3/TRBV12-4
cdr3_aa: CASNGGHTDTQYF

v_call: TRBV19
cdr3_aa: CASSRPGQLPISNQPQHF

v_call: TRBV27
cdr3_aa: CASSLLGQVYNEQFF

v_call: TRBV28
cdr3_aa: CASGGVGDGKYEQYF

v_call: TRBV19
cdr3_aa: CASSLRDSHTDTQYF

v_call: TRBV27
cdr3_aa: CASRRDRGSRRDAEAFF

v_call: TRBV5-1
cdr3_aa: CASSLDRSYGYTF

v_call: TRBV7-2
cdr3_aa: CASSLGDRGGYTF

v_call: TRBV20-1
cdr3_aa: CSASAPQITNEKLFF

v_call: TRBV25-1
cdr3_aa: CASSGGLLANNEQFF

v_call: TRBV10-3
cdr3_aa: CAISLGGGGAYEQYF

v_call: TRBV3-1/TRBV3-2
cdr3_aa: CASSQDRTSGRIIYEQYF

v_call: TRBV13
cdr3_aa: CASSYTGTGGYEQYF

v_call: TRBV27
cdr3_aa: CASSSTPPNTEAFF

v_call: TRBV2
cdr3_aa: CASYTRAGRTEKLFF

v_call: TRBV7-8
cdr3_aa: CASSQGQGTEAFF

v_call: TRBV5-1
cdr3_aa: CASSLGQDEREWGSYNEQFF

v_call: TRBV7-8
cdr3_aa: CASSSGWGPTLTGNYGYTF

v_call: TRBV7-8
cdr3_aa: CASSLGQGWDEQFF

v_call: TRBV7-9
cdr3_aa: CASSLGTANTEAFF

v_call: TRBV29-1
cdr3_aa: CSASGRTGELSGNTIYF

v_call: TRBV2
cdr3_aa: CASRYTGFGTQYF

v_call: TRBV18
cdr3_aa: CASSPLRETQYF

v_call: TRBV19
cdr3_aa: CATSQRVNTEAFF

v_call: TRBV7-2
cdr3_aa: CASSPWEGSELTTDTQYF

v_call: TRBV7-6
cdr3_aa: CASSLQIQGGLDSLTHEQYF

v_call: TRBV28
cdr3_aa: CASSLRSGLRTGELFF